Sequencing of this T cell receptor (beta chain) was carried out in a study of OX40 agonist ivuxolimab in advanced cancers. Study background: An agonistic human IgG2 monoclonal antibody against OX40 (CD134) was given. Patients got intravenous ivuxolimab at 0.01 to 10 mg/kg every 2 weeks. From about 23 to 85 years was the age range, with a mean of around 54 years, and roughly 80% were male.

Notes on the study in general: Some nonresponders also had low normalized T-cell clonal expansion.

With 3 bases clipped from V and 5 bases from J, the junction kept 10 bases outside the gene matches. The CDR3 extends over 17 amino acids. CDR1 is LNHDA and CDR2 is SQIVND in the germline V gene (reference sequence). As for this clone: Its cognate antigen is unknown.

Assay: immunoSEQ multiplex PCR; the TCRdb copy retains only in-frame clones and omits some. The sample has about 24,000 clones; approximately 80% are singletons. The receptor was isolated from an adult with an advanced solid tumor such as melanoma, head and neck, liver or kidney cancer. Here the sequenced sample was CD4+ or CD8+ T cells sorted from blood, taken in a trial of the OX40 agonist ivuxolimab. V and J are TRBV19 and TRBJ2-2, with 9 bases lining up with TRBD2. The CDR3 region has the DNA TGTGCCAGTAGTATGATGGCGGGAGGGATAAGTACCGGGGAGCTGTTTTTT. Amino acid sequence: CASSMMAGGISTGELFF.